This TCR beta chain originates from a study of T cell repertoires in aging, cancer and after chemotherapy. Overall study: Donor ages fell into six groups from 30 or younger up to 70 or older.

This clonotype is labeled medium-sized. Antigen: not known. Germline is not matched at one junction end, which may reflect a read error. Findings and caveats of the study: Loss of evenness, beyond lost richness, contributed to age-related TCR diversity decline in cancer patients. Thymic emigration or peripheral T cell expansion may be impaired by lymphoid organ infiltration in hematological cancer.

TRB rearrangements spanning V, D and J were amplified using mixed TRB-A/B primers. TCRdb redid the calling of the multiplex PCR reads with MiXCR, one entry per CDR3 protein. The repertoire holds approximately 5,900 distinct CDR3 sequences, with approximately 20% as singletons. Peripheral blood genomic DNA, not sorted cells or RNA, was the template. The CDR3 runs 15 residues. CDR1 is MNHEY, CDR2 SMNVEV, per germline (reference sequence). This clonotype was sampled from a human donor with a blood cancer. This chain uses TRBV27 with TRBJ1-2, with D possibly being TRBD1 (5 bases). Sequenced sample: blood. As DNA, the CDR3 is TGTGCCAGCAGTCTATCGACAGCTCCTAACTATGGCTACACCTTC. It is translated as CASSLSTAPNYGYTF.